The 14 T cell receptor beta chains below were found in one sample sequenced in a study of cytotoxic CD8 clonotypes in ibrutinib-treated CLL. Libraries were prepared by immunoSEQ multiplex PCR; TCRdb keeps only in-frame clonotypes and omits some of them. This sample has around 300,000 clones; around four fifths occur once, and the top ten carry 5% to 7%. Sample: PBMCs, taken before ibrutinib treatment. These receptors were taken from a human donor with chronic lymphocytic leukemia.

The gene calls are TRBV5-1 and TRBJ1-1, with 8 bases fitting TRBD1. The CDR3 runs to 14 residues. The junction had 7 bases not matched to a gene; V was cut back by 4 bases and J by 5 bases. Germline loops: CDR1 SGHRS, CDR2 YFSETQ. The CDR3 protein is CASSITGGLTEAFF. CDR3 nucleotide sequence: TGCGCCAGCAGCATCACAGGGGGATTAACTGAAGCTTTCTTT.

The genes are TRBV7-2 and TRBJ1-2; D may be TRBD1 (5 bases). The germline V gene has CDR1 SGHTA and CDR2 FQGNSA. The CDR3 consists of 15 residues. V was shortened by 5 bases and J by 4 bases, with 17 bases between the two germline ends. For the CDR3, the DNA is TGTGCCAGCAGCGAAGGGGCCCTCCCCGGCTATGGCTACACCTTC. It specifies CASSEGALPGYGYTF. Looking up the rest from reference TRBV7-2 and TRBJ1-2 gives the full variable domain: GAGVSQSPSNKVTEKGKDVELRCDPISGHTALYWYRQSLGQGLEFLIYFQGNSAPDKSGLPSDRFSAERTGGSVSTLTIQRTQQEDSAVYLCASSEGALPGYGYTFGSGTRLTVV.

This sequence joins TRBV11-2 and TRBJ1-2, with a tentative D call TRBD1 (6 bases). This CDR3 contains 13 residues. Germline V gene sequence: CDR1 SGHAT, CDR2 FQNNGV. Trimming left V 5 bases short and J 5 bases short, with 12 bases between. The CDR3 coding sequence is TGTGCCAGCAGCACAGACAGGAGATATGGCTACACCTTC. This translates into CASSTDRRYGYTF.

CDR3 in amino acids: CAISEGRADTEAFF. The CDR3 coding sequence is TGTGCCATCAGTGAGGGCAGGGCCGACACTGAAGCTTTCTTT. The rearrangement joins TRBV10-3 to TRBJ1-1; weak D call: TRBD1 (5 bases). Germline V CDR1 and CDR2: ENHRY, SYGVKD. V was trimmed by 2 bases and J by 3 bases, leaving 10 bases between them. The length of the CDR3 is 14 residues.

The V gene is TRBV6-1, the J gene TRBJ2-7; no firm D call. Germline CDR1 MNHNS, CDR2 SASEGT. Trimming removed 1 base from V and 0 bases from J, with 10 bases in between. The CDR3 runs 15 residues. The CDR3 loop reads CASSEVPVSSYEQYF. DNA of the CDR3: TGTGCCAGCAGTGAAGTTCCCGTAAGCTCCTACGAGCAGTACTTC.

V and J are TRBV25-1 and TRBJ2-5, with D unclear. Germline loops: CDR1 MGHDK, CDR2 SYGVNS. Trimming shortened V by 4 bases and J by 7 bases, and 16 bases separated the two germline ends. CDR3 length: 14 amino acids. The CDR3, as DNA: TGTGCCAGCAGTGCCGGAGTTCCCTTGTTGACCCAGTACTTC. It encodes CASSAGVPLLTQYF.

The V gene is TRBV19, the J gene TRBJ2-4; possibly TRBD2 for D (5 bases). V was trimmed by 3 bases and J by 4 bases, leaving 7 bases between them. Germline V gene data show CDR1 as LNHDA and CDR2 as SQIVND (reference sequence). CDR3 size: 13 residues. In DNA form, the CDR3 reads TGTGCCAGTAGTATTAGCGAAAAAAACATTCAGTACTTC. Translation: CASSISEKNIQYF.

The genes are TRBV7-2 and TRBJ2-5; TRBD1 agrees at 7 bases. The V and J ends lost 5 bases and 4 bases, in that order; junction bases with no gene match: 10. Germline assignment: CDR1 SGHTA and CDR2 FQGNSA. This CDR3 spans 15 amino acids. This chain's CDR3 is CASSQQGFDAETQYF. Here the CDR3 DNA reads TGTGCCAGCAGCCAACAGGGGTTTGATGCAGAGACCCAGTACTTC.

The genes are TRBV29-1 and TRBJ1-2; 9 nucleotides line up with TRBD1. The germline V gene encodes CDR1 SQVTM and CDR2 ANQGSEA. Trimming cost V 7 bases and J 2 bases; bases outside gene matches: 8. This CDR3 region has 14 residues. CDR3 residues: CSDTGGDTNYGYTF. The DNA of the CDR3 is TGCAGCGACACAGGGGGCGATACCAACTATGGCTACACCTTC.

J is TRBJ1-1 and V is TRBV2; TRBD1 matches at 8 bases. V was clipped by 8 bases and J by 4 bases; unmatched bases: 6. CDR1 is SNHLY, CDR2 FYNNEI, per germline. CDR3 length equals 13 residues. The chain's CDR3 is CASYNDRGTEAFF. CDR3 nucleotide sequence: TGTGCCAGCTACAATGACAGGGGCACTGAAGCTTTCTTT.

This chain uses TRBV7-8 with TRBJ2-7; 10 bases fit TRBD2. Looked up from germline, CDR1 is SGHVS and CDR2 is FQNEAQ. The CDR3 runs 17 residues. Germline trimming cut 5 bases from V and 2 bases from J; bases unmatched to any gene: 12. CDR3 DNA sequence: TGTGCCAGCAGCCAAGACGCCCGACTAGCGGGTACCTACGAGCAGTACTTC. Protein: CASSQDARLAGTYEQYF.

V is TRBV13 and J is TRBJ1-1, with D unresolved. V was pared by 7 bases and J by 3 bases, with 18 bases between. Germline values: CDR1 PRHDT, CDR2 FYEKMQ (reference sequence). This CDR3 comprises 15 residues. In DNA form, the CDR3 reads TGTGCCAGCAACAACCCTAGGGTCTACGACACTGAAGCTTTCTTT. Translating gives CASNNPRVYDTEAFF. Together with reference TRBV13 and TRBJ1-1, the CDR3 gives the full variable domain: AAGVIQSPRHLIKEKRETATLKCYPIPRHDTVYWYQQGPGQDPQFLISFYEKMQSDKGSIPDRFSAQQFSDYHSELNMSSLELGDSALYFCASNNPRVYDTEAFFGQGTRLTVV.

CDR3 protein: CASNPSGGTQETQYF. The CDR3 DNA follows: TGTGCCAGCAATCCTAGCGGAGGAACCCAAGAGACCCAGTACTTC. J is TRBJ2-5 and V is TRBV9, with TRBD2 matching 7 bases. Germline V gives CDR1 SGDLS, CDR2 YYNGEE. The CDR3 loop spans 15 amino acids. V dropped 6 bases and J dropped 1; count of bases not matched to a gene: 9.

The chain is built from TRBV7-2 and TRBJ1-3; D might be TRBD1 (5 bases). The V end lost 5 bases, the J end lost 4 bases, and 18 bases lay between the germline ends. Germline V lookup: CDR1 SGHTA, CDR2 FQGNSA. The CDR3 runs to 16 residues. The CDR3 DNA sequence: TGTGCCAGCAGCCCCCCCCGGGGGGGAGCAGGAAACACCATATATTTT. Its protein product is CASSPPRGGAGNTIYF.